The T cell receptor beta chain described here comes from a study of graft-versus-host responses after intestinal transplantation. Background on the study: Anti-thymocyte globulin was used for induction in all recipients, who then took tacrolimus and steroids for roughly 3 years.

TCRdb keeps only in-frame clones here, not all; method: immunoSEQ multiplex PCR. Here the sample spans more than 85,000 clones, roughly four fifths being singletons. With regard to this clone: No antigen is known for it.

Germline V CDR1 and CDR2: LGHNT, FRNRAP. With 6 bases removed from V and 0 bases from J, the gap between germline ends came to 11 bases. The CDR3 is 14 residues long. Sequenced material: unstimulated CD4+ T cells sorted from spleen or lymph node cells, taken before intestinal transplant. V usage is TRBV12-5 and J usage is TRBJ2-5; D not certain. The TCR comes from a human donor who received an intestinal transplant. The CDR3 nucleotides read TGTGCTAGTGGCCGGAGCCCGGACCAAGAGACCCAGTACTTC. Amino acid sequence: CASGRSPDQETQYF.